This TCR beta chain was obtained from a study of blood T cells in healthy people across ages. In this sample, this clonotype turned up once. The germline gives CDR1 SGHRS, CDR2 YFSETQ. J was trimmed by 5 bases and V by 4 bases; bases with no gene match: 8. The CDR3 length is 16 residues. The second PCR ran about 6 to 11 cycles with a sample-barcoded 5' primer and J-beta primers. In TCRdb, the 5' RACE reads were re-called with MiXCR into one record per CDR3 protein. The sample comprises approximately 1,100,000 distinct CDR3 sequences, more than 35% of which are singletons, and approximately 17% rests with the top ten.

The clonotype comes from a woman aged 60-75 years in good health. The chain combines TRBV5-1 with TRBJ2-5; 13 bases match TRBD2. The sequenced sample was blood. The CDR3 coding sequence is TGCGCCAGCAGCCTCACACTAGCGGGAGGGGGTGAGACCCAGTACTTC. It specifies CASSLTLAGGGETQYF.